The sequence of this T cell receptor beta chain was determined in a study of shared clonotypes between healthy human individuals (dated by TCRdb to about 2020). Turning to the overall study: Three men and a couple of women, aged 18 to 49 years, made up the cohort. Per donor, three plates each were used for CD4 naive and CD4 memory, two for CD8 naive, and one for CD8 memory. To estimate repertoire size and how much clonotypes are shared between individuals, the study performed deep sequencing of blood TCR repertoires from a few healthy adults. Each donor's leukapheresis produced roughly between about 0.8 and 8.9 billion PBMCs. To increase sequencing depth and limit assay-specific biases, TCR repertoire library preparation and sequencing were carried out by different laboratories using diverse techniques.

The CDR3 runs 16 residues from the cysteine to the phenylalanine. CDR3 DNA only is kept here, 48 bases in frame from base 1. Based on the germline V gene (reference sequence), the CDR1 and CDR2 sequences are LNHNV and YYDKDF. Ends trimmed: V by 1 base, J by 4 bases; bases unmatched to a gene: 7. CD8 naive samples consisted of CD45RO-negative cells that were positively selected for CCR7, yielding a CD45RA+CCR7+ population without TemRA cells. The donors were healthy, HIV-negative adults with no recently reported acute infections or vaccinations. Every donor was a Caucasian adult residing in Nashville, Tennessee, USA. After blood collection by leukapheresis, PBMCs were isolated using Ficoll-Histopaque density gradient centrifugation and then cryopreserved in the vapor phase of liquid nitrogen. Purity and quantity of every magnetically sorted T cell population were checked by analytical flow cytometry. Genomic DNA was isolated from each sorted fraction and quantified by UV absorbance on a Nanodrop 2000c.

The paper as a whole reports these results and caveats: Sampling was limited to blood, and TCR repertoires in tissue likely differ from TCR repertoires in blood. Pairwise subsampling indicated that sequencing depth was expected to affect the degree of clonotype sharing among donors. Sharing across a handful of donors was observed for about 4.8% of naive CD4, 3% to 3.5% of naive CD8, over 2% of memory CD4, and 0.4% of memory CD8 clonotypes. The genetic and exposure-history diversity represented was limited by the small number of donors. Incomplete sequencing was indicated by rarefaction of sorted-subset datasets, despite the large sequencing depth. Naive subsets generally had larger estimated clonotype richness than memory subsets did. Clonotypes shared by all four sorted-subset donors showed higher generation probabilities than non-shared clonotypes.

The count of this clone is one. This receptor's antigen is unknown. There are no base qualities to consult, and no much larger clone falls within one base. Using the deep immunoSEQ assay, TCR CDR3 regions were amplified from genomic DNA by multiplex PCR. Genomic DNA extracted from each cell subset was distributed evenly over all wells of several immunoSEQ 96-well plates, and each plate served as one replicate. For sorted subsets, each replicate PCR was loaded with about 0.2 ug genomic DNA, equivalent to 25,000 to 35,000 T cell genomes. Purified libraries were measured with a Qubit 3.0 fluorometer, size-checked on a Bioanalyzer 2100, and measured again with the KAPA Library Quantification kit. Every immunoSEQ 96-well plate was sequenced on a separate single-read 150-cycle Illumina NextSeq 550 flow cell. As for how the authors treated the data: Because the immunoSEQ output held only junctional sequences and lacked quality scores, the filtering could not match the filtering applied to full-length reads. Sequences were annotated with PyIR, a Python wrapper for IgBLAST v1.9, using IMGT germline references to assign V/J genes and CDR3. Reads with weak V/J assignments (E-value above 1e-6), missing CDR3, stop codons, out-of-frame junctions, or ambiguous translated residues were removed. V3J clonotypes were defined by identical inferred V gene, J gene, and CDR3 amino acid sequence. The percentage overlap between two repertoires was calculated by dividing the number of shared unique clonotypes by the size of the smaller repertoire. RTK rarefaction, the Chao1 estimator, and Recon v2.1 estimates of unobserved clonotypes were used to assess repertoire richness. Generation probabilities were computed with OLGA for all TCRbeta clonotypes obtained by the gDNA method from a handful of donors. The clones in this table, taken by TCRdb from immuneACCESS, are in-frame only. Not every clone is retained; where verified, under half of the shortfall comes from an unresolved V gene, and the cause of the rest is unknown. V and J calls and clone size are given by that table; D and trimming were obtained from the DNA. The sample yields some 740,000 clones; 92% were counted once. The leading ten clones occupy more than 20% of the sample.

Recombination linked TRBV15 to TRBJ1-2; 9 nucleotides in the junction match TRBD1. This receptor was identified in a man aged 25-45 years in good health. Sequencing used naive CD8+ T cells sorted from blood. The cell subset or site label for this specimen denotes: CD45RA+CCR7+. In nucleotide form, the sequence is TGTGCCACCAGCAGAGCCCCGGGACAGGGAGGCTATGGCTACACCTTC. Protein translation: CATSRAPGQGGYGYTF.